This T cell receptor (beta chain) came from a study of T-cell memory formation after mild COVID-19. Germline V gene sequence: CDR1 SGHAT, CDR2 FQNNGV. J was trimmed by 6 bases and V by 5 bases; bases with no gene match: 12. The CDR3 is 17 amino acids. Note on this clonotype: Its antigen is as yet unknown.

Findings and caveats of the study: SARS-CoV-2 specificity of second-wave clones peaking day 37 was unconfirmed. CD4+ bias marked clones expanding day 15 to 37, unlike balanced contracting clones.

TCRdb independently ran MiXCR on the 5' RACE reads; one entry per CDR3 protein. This sample has more than 250,000 distinct CDR3 sequences; about a sixth occur once, and the top ten carry roughly 20%. The specimen sequenced was PBMCs or a T cell subset sorted from them (not recorded which). The sequence was obtained from a man aged 18 to 29 who had mild COVID-19 (a few samples of this study predate the infection). Cell type and time point are not known. V gene TRBV11-2 combines with J gene TRBJ2-3, with 12 bases fitting TRBD2. The CDR3 loop is CASSLSPGLAGWDTQYF. The CDR3 nucleotides read TGTGCCAGCAGCCTATCCCCCGGACTAGCGGGGTGGGATACGCAGTATTTT.